At least ten counts were recorded for the clone carrying this T cell receptor beta chain. The CDR3 loop spans 14 amino acids. Germline V lookup: CDR1 MGHDK, CDR2 SYGVNS. Between the trimmed V and J ends, which lost 2 bases and 6 bases, there was a span of 13 bases. This sample stems from a study of Graves' ophthalmopathy and Graves' hyperthyroidism. CDR3 regions of TCR beta were amplified from RNA transcripts. First-round RT-PCR used HTBI primers; second-round multiplex PCR followed. In TCRdb, the multiplex PCR reads were re-called with MiXCR into one record per CDR3 protein. The repertoire holds a few hundred thousand distinct CDR3 sequences, with just over 15% as singletons.

The rearrangement uses TRBV25-1 and TRBJ1-1, with TRBD1 as a possible D gene (6 bases). The sample was peripheral blood. This clonotype was sampled from a young woman with stable Graves' hyperthyroidism. CDR3 sequence: CASSETGTKSEAFF. In nucleotides, the CDR3 is TGTGCCAGCAGTGAAACCGGGACAAAGTCTGAAGCTTTCTTT.